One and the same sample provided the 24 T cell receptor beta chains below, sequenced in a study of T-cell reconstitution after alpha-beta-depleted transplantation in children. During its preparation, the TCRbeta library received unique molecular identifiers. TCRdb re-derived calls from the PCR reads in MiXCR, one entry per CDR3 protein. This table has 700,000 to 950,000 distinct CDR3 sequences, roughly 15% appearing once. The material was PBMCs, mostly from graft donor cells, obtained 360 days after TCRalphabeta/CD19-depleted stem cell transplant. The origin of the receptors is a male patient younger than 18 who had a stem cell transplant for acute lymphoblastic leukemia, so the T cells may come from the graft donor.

In DNA, the CDR3 is TGTGCCAGCAGCTTAGGAAAGGGACTAGCGGGTTACTACGAGCAGTACTTC. Its protein product is CASSLGKGLAGYYEQYF. The rearrangement uses TRBV7-9 and TRBJ2-7; 12 bases line up with TRBD2. Germline loops: CDR1 SEHNR, CDR2 FQNEAQ (reference sequence). The CDR3 is made up of 17 amino acids. The J segment lost 3 bases and the V segment lost 1 base, leaving 7 bases of the junction unmatched. The full variable domain, with the rest looked up from reference TRBV7-9 and TRBJ2-7, is DTGVSQNPRHKITKRGQNVTFRCDPISEHNRLYWYRQTLGQGPEFLTYFQNEAQLEKSRLLSDRFSAERPKGSFSTLEIQRTEQGDSAMYLCASSLGKGLAGYYEQYFGPGTRLTVT.

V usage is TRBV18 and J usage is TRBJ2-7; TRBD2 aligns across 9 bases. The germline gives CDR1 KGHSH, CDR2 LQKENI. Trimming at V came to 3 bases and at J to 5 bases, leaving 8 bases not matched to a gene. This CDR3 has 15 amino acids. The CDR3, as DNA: TGTGCCAGCTCACCTATAGCGGGAGTACGGAACGAGCAGTACTTC. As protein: CASSPIAGVRNEQYF.

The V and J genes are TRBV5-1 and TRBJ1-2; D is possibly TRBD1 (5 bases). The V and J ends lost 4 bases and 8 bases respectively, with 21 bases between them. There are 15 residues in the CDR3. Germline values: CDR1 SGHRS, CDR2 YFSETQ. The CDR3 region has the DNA TGCGCCAGCAGCACTCGACAAGGGGACTATTTAGGCTACACCTTC. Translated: CASSTRQGDYLGYTF.

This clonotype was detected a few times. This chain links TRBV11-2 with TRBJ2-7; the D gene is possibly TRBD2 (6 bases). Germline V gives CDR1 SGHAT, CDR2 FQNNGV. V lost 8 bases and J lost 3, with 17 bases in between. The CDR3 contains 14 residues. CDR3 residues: CASLKIGGFYEQYF. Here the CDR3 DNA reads TGTGCCAGCCTCAAAATCGGGGGATTCTACGAGCAGTACTTC.

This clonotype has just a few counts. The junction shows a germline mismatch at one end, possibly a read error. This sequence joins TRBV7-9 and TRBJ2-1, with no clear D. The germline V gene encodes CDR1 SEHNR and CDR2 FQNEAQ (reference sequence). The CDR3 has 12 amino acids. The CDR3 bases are TGTGCCAGCACCTTAGTCAGCGATGAGCAGTTCTTC. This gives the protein CASTLVSDEQFF.

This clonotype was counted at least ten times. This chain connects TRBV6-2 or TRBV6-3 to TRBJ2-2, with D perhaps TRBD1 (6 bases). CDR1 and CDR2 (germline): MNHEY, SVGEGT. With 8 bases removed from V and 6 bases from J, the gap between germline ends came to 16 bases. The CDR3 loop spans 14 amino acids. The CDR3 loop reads CASGDIPTPGELFF. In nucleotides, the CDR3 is TGTGCCAGCGGGGACATCCCTACCCCCGGGGAGCTGTTTTTT.

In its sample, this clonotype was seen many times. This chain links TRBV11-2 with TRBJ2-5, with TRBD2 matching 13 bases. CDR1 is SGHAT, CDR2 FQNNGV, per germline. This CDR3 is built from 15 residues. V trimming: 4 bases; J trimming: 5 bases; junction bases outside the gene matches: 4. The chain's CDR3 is CASSYTSGRVETQYF. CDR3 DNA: TGTGCCAGCAGCTACACTAGCGGGAGGGTGGAGACCCAGTACTTC.

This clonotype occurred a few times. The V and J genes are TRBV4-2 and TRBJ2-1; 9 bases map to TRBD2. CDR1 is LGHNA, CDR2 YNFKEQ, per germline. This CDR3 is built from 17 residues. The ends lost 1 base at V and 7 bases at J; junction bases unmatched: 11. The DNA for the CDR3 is TGTGCCAGCAGCCAAGTATATAAGGCTAGCGGGACTAATGAGCAGTTCTTC. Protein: CASSQVYKASGTNEQFF.

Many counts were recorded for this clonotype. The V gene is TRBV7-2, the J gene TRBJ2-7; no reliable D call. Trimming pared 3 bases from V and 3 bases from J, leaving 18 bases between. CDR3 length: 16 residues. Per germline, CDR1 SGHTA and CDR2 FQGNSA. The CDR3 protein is CASSFFLRRNNYEQYF. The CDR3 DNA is TGTGCCAGCAGCTTTTTCCTTAGACGGAATAACTACGAGCAGTACTTC.

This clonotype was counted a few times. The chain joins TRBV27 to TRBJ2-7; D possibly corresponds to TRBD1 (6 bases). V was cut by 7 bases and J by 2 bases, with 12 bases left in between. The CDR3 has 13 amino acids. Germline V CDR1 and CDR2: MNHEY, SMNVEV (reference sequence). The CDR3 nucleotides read TGTGCCAGCATGAGGGGGTTAACCTACGAGCAGTACTTC. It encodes CASMRGLTYEQYF.

In nucleotides, the CDR3 is TGCAGTGCTAGCGGGAACACAGATACGCAGTATTTT. Protein: CSASGNTDTQYF. The V call is TRBV20-1, the J call TRBJ2-3; D perhaps matches TRBD2 (5 bases). The CDR3 is 12 amino acids. Germline CDR1 reads DFQATT; CDR2 reads SNEGSKA (reference sequence). Trimming took off 3 bases at V and 2 bases at J, with 6 bases between the two ends.

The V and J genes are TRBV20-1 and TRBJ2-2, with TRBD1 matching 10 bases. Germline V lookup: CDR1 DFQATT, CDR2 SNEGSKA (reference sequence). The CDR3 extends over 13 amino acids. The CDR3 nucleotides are TGCAGCTGGACAGGGGGGGTCACCGGGGAGCTGTTTTTT. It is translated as CSWTGGVTGELFF.

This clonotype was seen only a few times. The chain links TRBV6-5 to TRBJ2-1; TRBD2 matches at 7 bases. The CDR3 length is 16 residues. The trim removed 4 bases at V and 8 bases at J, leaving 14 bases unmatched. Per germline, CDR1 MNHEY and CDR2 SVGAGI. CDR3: CASSSPSGLVFDEQFF. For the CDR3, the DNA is TGTGCCAGCAGTTCCCCCTCCGGACTAGTATTTGATGAGCAGTTCTTC.

CDR3 region: CASSLRADRTGELFF. CDR3 sequence (DNA): TGTGCCAGCAGTTTGAGGGCTGATCGGACCGGGGAGCTGTTTTTT. The chain combines TRBV12-3 or TRBV12-4 with TRBJ2-2; D might be TRBD2 (5 bases). The V end lost 3 bases, the J end lost 5 bases, and 13 bases lay between the germline ends. The CDR3 length is 15 residues.

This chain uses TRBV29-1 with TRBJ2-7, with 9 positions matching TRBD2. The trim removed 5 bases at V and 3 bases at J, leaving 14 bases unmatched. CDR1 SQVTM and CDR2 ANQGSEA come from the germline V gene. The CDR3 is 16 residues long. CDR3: CSVPLAGEGWGYEQYF. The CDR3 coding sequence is TGCAGCGTTCCCTTAGCGGGAGAAGGGTGGGGCTACGAGCAGTACTTC.

The CDR3 protein is CASTLEATGRTDTQYF. The CDR3 region has the DNA TGTGCCAGCACCTTAGAGGCGACAGGGCGCACAGATACGCAGTATTTT. The chain carries TRBV9 and TRBJ2-3; 7 positions match TRBD1. The CDR3 has 16 residues. V trimming: 6 bases; J trimming: 1 base; junction bases outside the gene matches: 11. Germline values: CDR1 SGDLS, CDR2 YYNGEE.

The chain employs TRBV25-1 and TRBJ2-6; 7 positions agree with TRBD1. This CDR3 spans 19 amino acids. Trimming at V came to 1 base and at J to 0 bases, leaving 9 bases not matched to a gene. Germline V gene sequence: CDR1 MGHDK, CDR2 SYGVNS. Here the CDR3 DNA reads TGTGCCAGCAGTGAATCTCCGCGGACAGGACCCTCTGGGGCCAACGTCCTGACTTTC. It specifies CASSESPRTGPSGANVLTF.

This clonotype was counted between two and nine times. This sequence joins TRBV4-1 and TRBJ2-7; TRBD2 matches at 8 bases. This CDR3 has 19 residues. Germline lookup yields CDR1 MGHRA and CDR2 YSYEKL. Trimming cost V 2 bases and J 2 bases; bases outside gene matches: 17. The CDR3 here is CASSQPGLVGFQSAYEQYF. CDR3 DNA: TGCGCCAGCAGCCAACCGGGACTAGTTGGTTTCCAGTCAGCCTACGAGCAGTACTTC.

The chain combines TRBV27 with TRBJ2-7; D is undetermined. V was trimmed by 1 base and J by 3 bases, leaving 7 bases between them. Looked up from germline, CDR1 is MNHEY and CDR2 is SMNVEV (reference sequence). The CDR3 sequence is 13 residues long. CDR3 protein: CASSLLDGYEQYF. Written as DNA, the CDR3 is TGTGCCAGCAGTTTATTGGACGGCTACGAGCAGTACTTC.

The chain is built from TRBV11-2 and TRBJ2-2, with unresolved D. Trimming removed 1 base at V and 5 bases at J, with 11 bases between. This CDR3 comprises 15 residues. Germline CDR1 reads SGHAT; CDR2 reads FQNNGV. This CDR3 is CASSLGYLGTGELFF. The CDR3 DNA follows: TGTGCCAGCAGCTTAGGCTACTTAGGGACCGGGGAGCTGTTTTTT.

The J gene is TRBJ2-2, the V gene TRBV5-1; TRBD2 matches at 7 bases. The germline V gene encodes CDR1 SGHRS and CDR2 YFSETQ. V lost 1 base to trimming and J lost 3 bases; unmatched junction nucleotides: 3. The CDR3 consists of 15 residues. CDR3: CASSLRGDYTGELFF. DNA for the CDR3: TGCGCCAGCAGCTTGCGGGGGGATTACACCGGGGAGCTGTTTTTT.

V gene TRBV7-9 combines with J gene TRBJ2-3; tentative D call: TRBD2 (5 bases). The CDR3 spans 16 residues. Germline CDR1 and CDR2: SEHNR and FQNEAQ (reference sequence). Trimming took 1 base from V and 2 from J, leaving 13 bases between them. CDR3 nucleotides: TGTGCCAGCAGCTTAGGGAGCGGAGCCCTCACAGATACGCAGTATTTT. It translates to CASSLGSGALTDTQYF.

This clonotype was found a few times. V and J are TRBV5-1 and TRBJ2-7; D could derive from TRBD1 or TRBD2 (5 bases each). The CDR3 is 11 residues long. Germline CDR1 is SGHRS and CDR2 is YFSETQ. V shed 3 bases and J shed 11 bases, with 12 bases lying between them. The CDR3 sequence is CASSWGTGKYF. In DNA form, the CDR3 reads TGCGCCAGCAGCTGGGGGACCGGGAAGTACTTC.

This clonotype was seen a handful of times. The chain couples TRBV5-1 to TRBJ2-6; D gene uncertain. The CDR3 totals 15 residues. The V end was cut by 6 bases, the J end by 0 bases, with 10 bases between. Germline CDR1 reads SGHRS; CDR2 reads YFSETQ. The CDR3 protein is CASTLDTSGANVLTF. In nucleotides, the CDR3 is TGCGCCAGCACCCTTGACACCTCTGGGGCCAACGTCCTGACTTTC.